The sequence of this T cell receptor (beta chain) was determined in a study of human T cells and chemical hapten exposure. Whole-study findings and limits: With alopecia, donors may have immune responses unlike healthy people's.

Time point indicated: patch test 1, 2 weeks after DPC sensitization. As for treatment: therapeutic diphenylcyclopropenone sensitization with weekly scalp DPC. Blood draws came first, before each patch test. Individual cDNA molecules (in the library) carried attached unique molecular identifiers. Original processing notes: Sample TCR counts, which ranged from roughly 23,224 to 750,000, had a median of roughly 92,000. One entry per CDR3 protein, called by TCRdb with MiXCR from the RACE reads. The V and J calls, along with clone size, are taken from TCRdb and not from the paper's own processing. The repertoire holds around 380,000 distinct CDR3 sequences, with 4.8% as singletons. Many counts were recorded for this clonotype. What it binds is not known. The V end was cut by 3 bases, the J end by 1 base, with 7 bases between. This CDR3 has 13 amino acids.

The source material was whole blood, sampled in connection with sensitization to the hapten diphenylcyclopropenone (DPC). This chain joins TRBV12-3 or TRBV12-4 and TRBJ2-7; D is undetermined. This clonotype originated in a woman between 50 and 59 years old with alopecia areata. Some clones in this sample may be carry-over from other donors' samples. This CDR3 is CASSFRVSYEQYF. CDR3 DNA sequence: TGTGCCAGCAGTTTTAGAGTATCCTACGAGCAGTACTTC.